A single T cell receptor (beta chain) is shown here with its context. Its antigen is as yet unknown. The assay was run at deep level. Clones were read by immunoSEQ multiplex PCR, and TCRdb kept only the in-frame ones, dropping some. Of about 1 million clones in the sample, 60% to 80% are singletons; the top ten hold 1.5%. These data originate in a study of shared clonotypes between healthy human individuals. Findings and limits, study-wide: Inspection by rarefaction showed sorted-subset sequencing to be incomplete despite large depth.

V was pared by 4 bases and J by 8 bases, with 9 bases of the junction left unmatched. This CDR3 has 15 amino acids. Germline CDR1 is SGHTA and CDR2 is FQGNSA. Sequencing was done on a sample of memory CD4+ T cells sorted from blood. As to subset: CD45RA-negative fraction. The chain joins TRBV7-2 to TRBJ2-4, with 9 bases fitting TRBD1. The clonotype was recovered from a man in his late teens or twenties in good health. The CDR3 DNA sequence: TGTGCCAGCAGCTCGAGGGACAGGGAAAGTGACATTCAGTACTTC. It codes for CASSSRDRESDIQYF.